This T cell receptor (beta chain) was found in a study of a mutant IDH1 vaccine in newly diagnosed glioma. Time point described: week 35, safety follow-up. Every single dose of the vaccine, 300 ug of mutant IDH1 20-mer peptide, came with topical imiquimod. Only in-frame clones appear in the TCRdb table, and some are missing; sequencing was by immunoSEQ multiplex PCR. There are approximately 45,000 clones in the sample; around 92% occur only once, and roughly 2.3% lies in the top ten. With respect to this clone: Its antigen is unidentified.

This sequence originates from a man over 45 with glioma. The sample here was PBMCs, taken from a glioma patient whose treatment included an IDH1 peptide vaccine.

The CDR3 protein is CASQERGASYGYTF. As DNA, the CDR3 is TGTGCCAGTCAGGAGCGGGGCGCGAGCTATGGCTACACCTTC. This chain joins TRBV19 and TRBJ1-2; tentative D call: TRBD1 (5 bases). Between the trimmed V and J ends, which lost 8 bases and 4 bases, there was a span of 17 bases. This CDR3 contains 14 residues. Per the germline V gene, CDR1 is LNHDA and CDR2 is SQIVND (reference sequence).